These 12 T cell receptor beta chains were sequenced from one sample in a study of blood T cells in healthy people across ages. The authors ran a second PCR of about 7 to 11 cycles using a sample-barcoded 5' primer and a J-beta primer mix. MiXCR was run by TCRdb on the 5' RACE reads, yielding one entry per CDR3 protein. The data hold roughly 800,000 distinct CDR3 sequences, with about 37% observed a single time. The sample comprised blood. The source of these receptors is a young man in good health.

This clonotype has more than one count but fewer than ten. The chain is built from TRBV7-2 and TRBJ2-1, with 10 bases matching TRBD2. The DNA end favors TRBJ2-7, so the J call may be wrong. The CDR3 loop spans 17 amino acids. Germline-derived CDR1 and CDR2 are SGHTA and FQGNSA. CDR3 sequence reads: CASRLGLGLASYNEQYF. The CDR3 DNA sequence: TGTGCCAGCAGGCTGGGGTTGGGACTAGCGTCCTACAATGAGCAGTACTTC.

This clonotype has a count of ten or more. Here the CDR3 reads CASSTGVAYEQYF. CDR3 bases: TGTGCCAGCAGCACAGGGGTAGCCTACGAGCAGTACTTC. The chain combines TRBV6-1 with TRBJ2-7; the match to TRBD1 covers 7 bases. CDR3 size: 13 residues. Germline CDR1 and CDR2: MNHNS and SASEGT. V lost 6 bases and J lost 2; bases outside the gene matches: 4.

Here the CDR3 reads CSARRTNTEAFF. DNA for the CDR3: TGCAGTGCTAGAAGGACGAACACTGAAGCTTTCTTT. J is TRBJ1-1 and V is TRBV20-1; D gene unclear. Germline V gene sequence: CDR1 DFQATT, CDR2 SNEGSKA (reference sequence). V was pared by 2 bases and J by 1 base, with 5 bases between. The CDR3 sequence is 12 residues long.

The V call is TRBV27, the J call TRBJ1-2, with 8 bases lining up with TRBD1. The V gene end was trimmed by 6 bases and the J gene end by 3 bases; junction bases not matched to a gene: 3. The CDR3 has 13 residues. Germline V gene sequence: CDR1 MNHEY, CDR2 SMNVEV (reference sequence). Here the CDR3 DNA reads TGTGCCAGCAGACCAGGGGGCTACTATGGCTACACCTTC. Its protein is CASRPGGYYGYTF.

J is TRBJ2-7 and V is TRBV4-3; TRBD1 matches at 10 bases. CDR3 length equals 15 residues. Germline trimming cut 1 base from V and 4 bases from J; bases unmatched to any gene: 4. The V gene's germline CDR1 is LGHNA and CDR2 YSLEER. The CDR3 DNA is TGCGCCAGCAGCCAAGTGGGGGACAGGGGTTACGAGCAGTACTTC. Translating gives CASSQVGDRGYEQYF.

This clonotype was counted a few times. The V gene is TRBV7-9, the J gene TRBJ2-1, with 9 positions matching TRBD1. CDR3 length: 16 amino acids. Looked up from germline, CDR1 is SEHNR and CDR2 is FQNEAQ (reference sequence). The V segment lost 4 bases and the J segment 1 base; nucleotides outside the gene matches: 5. CDR3 DNA sequence: TGTGCCAGCAGCTCGGACAGGGGTGGGTCCTACAATGAGCAGTTCTTC. Translated: CASSSDRGGSYNEQFF.

This clonotype came up a few times. The gene calls are TRBV7-2 and TRBJ2-5, with no clear D. V was shortened by 1 base and J by 7 bases, with 10 bases between the two germline ends. The CDR3 sequence is 13 residues long. Germline V lookup: CDR1 SGHTA, CDR2 FQGNSA. CDR3 DNA sequence: TGTGCCAGCAGCTTAGAACCAAGTAGGACCCAGTACTTC. It encodes CASSLEPSRTQYF.

The rearrangement uses TRBV4-2 and TRBJ2-1; a possible D gene is TRBD2 (7 bases). The V gene's germline CDR1 is LGHNA and CDR2 YNFKEQ. The ends were cut back, 0 bases at V and 0 bases at J, with 9 bases in the middle. The CDR3 covers 16 residues. CDR3 sequence (DNA): TGTGCCAGCAGCCAAGAGGGGGGGCTCTCCTACAATGAGCAGTTCTTC. Its translation is CASSQEGGLSYNEQFF.

The chain has TRBV29-1 and TRBJ2-7; no definite D call. The V gene's germline CDR1 is SQVTM and CDR2 ANQGSEA. This CDR3 is 13 amino acids long. The V gene lost 5 bases and the J gene lost 0 bases, with 11 bases spanning the gap. This CDR3 reads CSVRNLLSYEQYF. The CDR3 DNA is TGCAGCGTTCGCAACCTCCTCTCCTACGAGCAGTACTTC.

J is TRBJ1-2 and V is TRBV5-1, with D possibly being TRBD1 (6 bases). The ends were cut back, 0 bases at V and 4 bases at J, with 16 bases in the middle. CDR3 size: 16 residues. Germline assignment: CDR1 SGHRS and CDR2 YFSETQ. The CDR3 is CASSLEGVDKSYGYTF. The CDR3 DNA reads TGCGCCAGCAGCTTGGAGGGGGTTGACAAGTCCTATGGCTACACCTTC.

This clonotype was detected a few times. The chain links TRBV10-3 to TRBJ2-7; perhaps TRBD2 as D (5 bases). Germline V gene sequence: CDR1 ENHRY, CDR2 SYGVKD. CDR3 length: 12 amino acids. V was cut by 6 bases and J by 6 bases, with 12 bases left in between. CDR3 nucleotide sequence: TGTGCCATCAGGAGGGATACGGGCGAGCAGTACTTC. Amino acids: CAIRRDTGEQYF.

The genes are TRBV5-1 and TRBJ2-7; D is perhaps TRBD2 (6 bases). The CDR3 has 14 amino acids. The germline V gene encodes CDR1 SGHRS and CDR2 YFSETQ. The V gene lost 0 bases and the J gene lost 5 bases, with 12 bases spanning the gap. The DNA for the CDR3 is TGCGCCAGCAGCTTGGGTGGAGGGATCAACGAGCAGTACTTC. As protein: CASSLGGGINEQYF.